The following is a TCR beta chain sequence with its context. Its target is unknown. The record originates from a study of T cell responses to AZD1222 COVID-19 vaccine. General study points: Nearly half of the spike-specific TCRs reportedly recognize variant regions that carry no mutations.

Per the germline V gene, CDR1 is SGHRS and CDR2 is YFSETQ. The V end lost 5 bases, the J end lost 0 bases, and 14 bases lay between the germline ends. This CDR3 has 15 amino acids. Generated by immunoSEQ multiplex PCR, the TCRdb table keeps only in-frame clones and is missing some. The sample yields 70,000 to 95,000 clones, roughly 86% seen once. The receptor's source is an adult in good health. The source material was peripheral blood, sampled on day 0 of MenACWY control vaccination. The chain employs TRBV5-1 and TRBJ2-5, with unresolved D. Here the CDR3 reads CASSLGNGYQETQYF. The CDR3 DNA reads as TGCGCCAGCAGTCTTGGAAACGGGTACCAAGAGACCCAGTACTTC.